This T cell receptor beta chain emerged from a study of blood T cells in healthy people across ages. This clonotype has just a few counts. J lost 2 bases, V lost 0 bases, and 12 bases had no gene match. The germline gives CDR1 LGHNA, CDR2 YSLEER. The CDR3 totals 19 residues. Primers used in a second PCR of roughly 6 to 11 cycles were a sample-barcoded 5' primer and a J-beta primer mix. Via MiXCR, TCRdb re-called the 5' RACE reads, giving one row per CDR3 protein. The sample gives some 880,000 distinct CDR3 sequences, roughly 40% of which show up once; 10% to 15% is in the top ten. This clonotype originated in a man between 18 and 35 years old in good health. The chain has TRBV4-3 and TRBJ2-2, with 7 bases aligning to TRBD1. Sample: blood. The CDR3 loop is CASSQDRVGGLPNTGELFF. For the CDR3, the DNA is TGCGCCAGCAGCCAAGACCGTGTAGGGGGCCTGCCCAACACCGGGGAGCTGTTTTTT.